These 24 T cell receptor beta chains share one sample of origin, sequenced in a study of metastatic and nonmetastatic thyroid tumors. TCRdb re-called clones via MiXCR from the PCR reads. Of 15,000 to 19,000 clones in the sample, roughly 3.5% were seen once. Nobody among the patients had been given any treatment before thyroid surgery. The sample comprised tumor tissue. All receptors come from a female donor with papillary thyroid cancer or a benign thyroid nodule (not recorded which). Some clones in this sample may be carry-over from other donors' samples.

This clone has a handful of counts. The gene calls are TRBV6-1 and TRBJ2-7; 9 bases line up with TRBD1. V lost 6 bases, J lost 0 bases, and 6 bases stayed unmatched. Germline V lookup: CDR1 MNHNS, CDR2 SASEGT. This CDR3 spans 15 amino acids. The CDR3 is CASSLDRGSSYEQYF. In DNA form, the CDR3 reads TGTGCCAGCAGCCTAGACAGGGGGAGCTCCTACGAGCAGTACTTC.

This clone was seen a few times. The CDR3 nucleotides are TGTGCCAGCAGGCAAAGCGGTACAGGGGGTCGATATGGCTACACCTTC. The encoded protein is CASRQSGTGGRYGYTF. V is TRBV28 and J is TRBJ1-2; 8 nucleotides line up with TRBD1. This CDR3 is 16 amino acids long. Germline V CDR1 and CDR2: MDHEN, SYDVKM. V shed 6 bases, J shed 5 bases, and the junction held 14 bases outside the gene matches.

This chain links TRBV27 with TRBJ2-7; no clear D gene. Looked up from germline, CDR1 is MNHEY and CDR2 is SMNVEV (reference sequence). Trimming shortened V by 5 bases and J by 2 bases, and 13 bases separated the two germline ends. The CDR3 has 14 amino acids. CDR3 bases: TGTGCCAGCAGTCCCGCCCTGGGCCCCTACGAGCAGTACTTC. It encodes CASSPALGPYEQYF.

By proportion, this clone is medium-sized. The chain recombines TRBV19 with TRBJ2-6; D might be TRBD1 or TRBD2, each matching 5 bases. V was shortened by 7 bases and J by 1 base, with 14 bases between the two germline ends. The germline V gene encodes CDR1 LNHDA and CDR2 SQIVND (reference sequence). The CDR3 length is 16 residues. This chain's CDR3 is CASKPGPTSGANVLTF. The DNA for the CDR3 is TGTGCCAGTAAACCGGGACCGACGTCTGGGGCCAACGTCCTGACTTTC.

This clone was detected only a few times. The V and J genes are TRBV27 and TRBJ1-1; D is uncertain. CDR3 length: 14 residues. The V end was cut by 6 bases, the J end by 6 bases, with 17 bases between. The germline V gene has CDR1 MNHEY and CDR2 SMNVEV (reference sequence). The CDR3 sequence is CASRPDLMDAEAFF. In nucleotides, the CDR3 is TGTGCCAGCAGGCCTGACCTCATGGACGCTGAAGCTTTCTTT.

The table lists this clone with a few counts. The chain carries TRBV6-1 and TRBJ2-6; 7 bases align to TRBD1. The V gene's germline CDR1 is MNHNS and CDR2 SASEGT. V shed 9 bases, J shed 0 bases, and the junction held 17 bases outside the gene matches. The length of the CDR3 is 19 residues. CDR3 DNA: TGTGCCAGTAGTCCCCACCCTCCGGGACAGATCTCTGGGGCCAACGTCCTGACTTTC. Amino acid sequence: CASSPHPPGQISGANVLTF.

The rearrangement joins TRBV28 to TRBJ1-3; TRBD1 aligns across 8 bases. This CDR3 has 16 residues. Germline loops: CDR1 MDHEN, CDR2 SYDVKM. J lost 2 bases, V lost 3 bases, and 6 bases had no gene match. CDR3 in amino acids: CASSFANRGAGNTIYF. As DNA, the CDR3 is TGTGCCAGCAGTTTCGCCAACAGGGGGGCTGGAAACACCATATATTTT.

This clone has more than one count but fewer than ten. This sequence joins TRBV2 and TRBJ2-1; a weak D match, TRBD2 (5 bases). CDR3 length: 13 residues. The V gene's germline CDR1 is SNHLY and CDR2 FYNNEI. Trimming stripped 3 bases from V and 7 bases from J, with 10 bases between. The CDR3 sequence: CASSERVRNEQFF. The CDR3 DNA reads as TGTGCCAGCAGTGAGAGGGTCCGGAATGAGCAGTTCTTC.

The chain recombines TRBV28 with TRBJ2-2; the D is unclear. The CDR3 spans 15 residues. The germline V and J ends were trimmed by 6 bases and 0 bases, with 11 bases remaining between them. Germline values: CDR1 MDHEN, CDR2 SYDVKM. This CDR3 is CASRYSFPNTGELFF. CDR3 DNA: TGTGCCAGCAGATACAGCTTTCCGAACACCGGGGAGCTGTTTTTT.

This clone has just a few counts. This chain links TRBV19 with TRBJ1-4; the match to TRBD1 covers 8 bases. The CDR3 loop spans 15 amino acids. V lost 4 bases to trimming and J lost 8 bases; unmatched junction nucleotides: 9. Germline CDR1 reads LNHDA; CDR2 reads SQIVND (reference sequence). The DNA for the CDR3 is TGTGCCAGTAGTACCCACCAGGGGGCTGTCGAAAAACTGTTTTTT. It translates to CASSTHQGAVEKLFF.

This clone was counted between two and nine times. The chain couples TRBV12-3 or TRBV12-4 to TRBJ2-2; D ambiguous. CDR3 length: 14 amino acids. V was clipped by 7 bases and J by 0 bases, with 9 bases between them. The CDR3 sequence is CASILDSNTGELFF. The CDR3 DNA reads TGTGCCAGCATCTTAGATTCGAACACCGGGGAGCTGTTTTTT.

This clone has more than one count but fewer than ten. One junction end does not reproduce the germline sequence, and a read error may be involved. CDR3 coding DNA: TGTGCCAGCAGCCCGGAGGGGGATCACACTAAAGCTTTCTTT. This translates into CASSPEGDHTKAFF. V usage is TRBV6-1 and J usage is TRBJ1-1; a possible D gene is TRBD1 (6 bases). Germline V lookup: CDR1 MNHNS, CDR2 SASEGT. The CDR3 is 14 residues long.

This clone was detected many times. Other DNA variants within this sample encode the same CDR3. The rearrangement uses TRBV6-1 and TRBJ2-1, with D tentatively TRBD1 (5 bases). CDR3 length: 15 residues. Germline V CDR1 and CDR2: MNHNS, SASEGT. Trimming removed 5 bases from V and 7 bases from J, with 18 bases in between. The chain's CDR3 is CASSSRDTPGNEQFF. The CDR3 DNA is TGTGCCAGCAGTTCCAGGGATACCCCAGGAAATGAGCAGTTCTTC.

This clone was recorded a few times. The rearrangement joins TRBV7-6 to TRBJ2-2, with 13 bases matching TRBD2. The CDR3 length is 16 residues. CDR1 is SGHVS, CDR2 FNYEAQ, per germline. Trimming took 5 bases from V and 3 from J; bases not matched to a gene: 3. CDR3: CASSLGLAGDTGELFF. In DNA form, the CDR3 reads TGTGCCAGCAGCCTCGGACTAGCGGGGGACACCGGGGAGCTGTTTTTT.

The chain carries TRBV19 and TRBJ2-7, with TRBD2 as a possible D gene (5 bases). The V gene's germline CDR1 is LNHDA and CDR2 SQIVND (reference sequence). The CDR3 is 14 amino acids. Between the trimmed V and J ends, which lost 5 bases and 0 bases, there was a span of 11 bases. CDR3 in amino acids: CASSGGGISYEQYF. For the CDR3, the DNA is TGTGCCAGTAGTGGAGGTGGGATCTCCTACGAGCAGTACTTC.

By its share, this clone is large. The chain employs TRBV7-3 and TRBJ2-2, with 8 bases that match TRBD1. Germline CDR1 reads SGHTA; CDR2 reads FQGTGA. V shed 8 bases and J 0 bases; nucleotides not matched to a gene: 5. CDR3 length: 15 amino acids. The CDR3 here is CASGQQGANTGELFF. The CDR3, as DNA: TGTGCCAGCGGACAACAGGGGGCGAACACCGGGGAGCTGTTTTTT.

The gene calls are TRBV24-1 and TRBJ2-1; 7 nucleotides align to TRBD1. Germline-derived CDR1 and CDR2 are KGHDR and SFDVKD. J lost 3 bases, V lost 5 bases, and 9 bases had no gene match. CDR3 size: 16 residues. CDR3 protein: CATSGHGTDHYNEQFF. The CDR3 DNA sequence: TGTGCCACCAGTGGCCATGGGACAGACCACTACAATGAGCAGTTCTTC.

This chain joins TRBV20-1 and TRBJ2-1, with D possibly TRBD2 on 5 matching bases. Trimming shortened V by 0 bases and J by 6 bases, and 18 bases separated the two germline ends. The germline CDR1 and CDR2 sequences are DFQATT and SNEGSKA (reference sequence). This CDR3 region has 16 residues. This CDR3 is CSARDFKRDLFNEQFF. CDR3 DNA sequence: TGCAGTGCTAGAGACTTTAAGAGGGATTTGTTCAATGAGCAGTTCTTC.

There are a few counts of this clone. This chain connects TRBV19 to TRBJ2-1; 10 bases agree with TRBD1. The CDR3 has 15 residues. V gave up 8 bases and J gave up 5 bases; unmatched junction bases: 9. Germline assignment: CDR1 LNHDA and CDR2 SQIVND (reference sequence). Here the CDR3 reads CASQSGTGEHNEQFF. The CDR3 DNA sequence: TGTGCCAGTCAATCCGGGACAGGGGAACACAATGAGCAGTTCTTC.

The rearrangement links TRBV12-3 or TRBV12-4 to TRBJ2-1; D possibly matches TRBD1 or TRBD2 (5 bases each). V lost 2 bases, J lost 9 bases, and 17 bases lay in between. The CDR3 totals 15 residues. The CDR3 DNA reads as TGTGCCAGCAGTTTAACGGTCGGGGCCCCCGGTGAGCAGTTCTTC. This encodes CASSLTVGAPGEQFF.

This clone was seen a handful of times. J is TRBJ2-7 and V is TRBV27, with a tentative D call TRBD1 (6 bases). Germline lookup yields CDR1 MNHEY and CDR2 SMNVEV (reference sequence). This CDR3 is 14 amino acids long. The ends were cut back, 5 bases at V and 4 bases at J, with 15 bases in the middle. For the CDR3, the DNA is TGTGCCAGCAGTCCCGGGACAAGGGATTACGAGCAGTACTTC. Translating gives CASSPGTRDYEQYF.

This clone showed up just a few times. The V call is TRBV7-2, the J call TRBJ1-6; 7 bases align to TRBD1. The J segment lost 8 bases and the V segment lost 7 bases, leaving 11 bases of the junction unmatched. The CDR3 runs to 15 residues. The germline gives CDR1 SGHTA, CDR2 FQGNSA. DNA of the CDR3: TGTGCCAGCAACCTCCAGGGACAGATGTATTCACCCCTCCACTTT. Amino acid sequence: CASNLQGQMYSPLHF. The variable domain in full, with the rest retrieved from reference TRBV7-2 and TRBJ1-6, is GAGVSQSPSNKVTEKGKDVELRCDPISGHTALYWYRQSLGQGLEFLIYFQGNSAPDKSGLPSDRFSAERTGGSVSTLTIQRTQQEDSAVYLCASNLQGQMYSPLHFGNGTRLTVT.

The sample holds a few counts of this clone. The chain joins TRBV28 to TRBJ2-1; 7 bases map to TRBD2. J was trimmed by 7 bases and V by 5 bases; bases with no gene match: 8. Germline V gene lookup returns CDR1 MDHEN and CDR2 SYDVKM. There are 14 residues in the CDR3. CDR3 loop: CASSRRLGGNEQFF. The CDR3 nucleotides are TGTGCCAGCAGTCGACGGTTGGGAGGGAATGAGCAGTTCTTC. Supplemented by reference TRBV28 and TRBJ2-1, the full variable domain reads DVKVTQSSRYLVKRTGEKVFLECVQDMDHENMFWYRQDPGLGLRLIYFSYDVKMKEKGDIPEGYSVSREKKERFSLILESASTNQTSMYLCASSRRLGGNEQFFGPGTRLTVL.

The V and J genes are TRBV12-3 or TRBV12-4 and TRBJ1-6; TRBD1 is a possible D gene (6 bases). This CDR3 spans 16 amino acids. Trimming left V 1 base short and J 6 bases short, with 13 bases between. The DNA for the CDR3 is TGTGCCAGCAGTTTAGGAGGGACACCGGTTAATTCACCCCTCCACTTT. This gives the protein CASSLGGTPVNSPLHF.